The rows below give T cell receptor beta chains drawn from one sample of a study of blood T cell repertoires in COVID-19. The method was immunoSEQ multiplex PCR; TCRdb's version includes in-frame clones alone and lacks a portion of them. The sample holds around 130,000 clones, about 75% seen once. Sequenced: peripheral blood. These TCRs come from a man older than 75 with acute or convalescent COVID-19. Both conserved end residues are part of each CDR3. The D gene is left open where the match is weak. Not all rows give a size; the values are once, few, many and, for expanded clones, a class.

>TRBV7-2|TRBJ2-7|.|TRBD2
CASTRPLAGGESSYEQYF
TGTGCCAGCACCCGCCCACTAGCGGGGGGCGAGAGCTCCTACGAGCAGTACTTC
>TRBV18|TRBJ2-7|.|TRBD2
CASSPPFLAGGLHYEQYF
TGTGCCAGCTCACCACCATTTCTAGCGGGGGGGTTACACTACGAGCAGTACTTC
>TRBV4-1|TRBJ1-1|.|.
CASSQRGTEAFF
TGCGCCAGCAGCCAAAGGGGCACTGAAGCTTTCTTT
>TRBV5-6|TRBJ2-4|.|TRBD1
CASSQRDTGTGGNIQYF
TGTGCCAGCAGCCAAAGAGATACCGGGACAGGGGGCAACATTCAGTACTTC
>TRBV5-1|TRBJ1-1|.|.
CASRGETYTEAFF
TGCGCCAGCCGAGGAGAGACTTACACTGAAGCTTTCTTT
>TRBV21-1|TRBJ1-2|few|.
CASSNPPPSRYGYTF
TGTGCCAGCAGCAACCCCCCGCCAAGCCGCTATGGCTACACCTTC
>TRBV4-2|TRBJ2-1|.|.
CASSHGQINEQFF
TGTGCCAGCAGCCATGGACAGATCAATGAGCAGTTCTTC
>TRBV6-2/TRBV6-3|TRBJ2-2|.|TRBD2
CASSYKAGALTTGELFF
TGTGCCAGCAGTTACAAAGCGGGGGCCCTCACCACCGGGGAGCTGTTTTTT
>TRBV10-1|TRBJ2-3|.|.
CASPGGPTTDTQYF
TGCGCCAGCCCCGGGGGGCCCACCACAGATACGCAGTATTTT
>TRBV5-1|TRBJ2-5|once|.
CASSTSPEETQYF
TGCGCCAGCAGCACTTCTCCGGAAGAGACCCAGTACTTC
>TRBV11-3|TRBJ2-3|.|.
CASSLRADTQYF
TGTGCCAGCAGCTTACGGGCAGATACGCAGTATTTT
>TRBV20-1|TRBJ2-5|.|.
CSASLQNQETQYF
TGCAGTGCTAGTTTACAGAACCAAGAGACCCAGTACTTC
>TRBV19|TRBJ2-2|.|.
CASSIGGAGELFF
TGTGCCAGTAGTATCGGAGGCGCCGGGGAGCTGTTTTTT
>TRBV12-5|TRBJ1-6|.|.
CASGLGIRLGGIQSPLHF
TGTGCTAGTGGTTTGGGGATAAGACTGGGGGGAATTCAATCACCCCTCCACTTT
>TRBV3-1/TRBV3-2|TRBJ1-5|.|TRBD1
CASSPDRDQPQHF
TGTGCCAGCAGCCCGGACAGGGATCAGCCCCAGCATTTT
>TRBV3-1/TRBV3-2|TRBJ1-2|.|.
CASSLYQDGYTF
TGTGCCAGCAGCCTCTACCAGGATGGCTACACCTTC
>TRBV7-3|TRBJ2-3|.|.
CASTPSPWTSTDTQYF
TGTGCCAGCACCCCCTCCCCCTGGACTAGCACAGATACGCAGTATTTT
>TRBV6-5|TRBJ2-7|once|.
CASGDRERYEQYF
TGTGCCAGCGGAGACCGGGAGAGGTACGAGCAGTACTTC
>TRBV28|TRBJ1-2|.|.
CAVRQANNYGYTF
TGTGCCGTACGACAGGCTAATAACTATGGCTACACCTTC
>TRBV7-2|TRBJ2-5|.|TRBD1
CASTGTGVFETQYF
TGTGCCAGCACGGGGACAGGGGTTTTCGAGACCCAGTACTTC
>TRBV4-2|TRBJ2-7|.|.
CASSQAQSQAYEQYF
TGTGCCAGCAGCCAAGCCCAAAGCCAGGCCTACGAGCAGTACTTC
>TRBV7-2|TRBJ1-6|once|TRBD1
CASSRWSQGGWYNSPLHF
TGTGCCAGCAGCCGTTGGTCACAAGGGGGCTGGTATAATTCACCCCTCCACTTT
>TRBV7-7|TRBJ2-1|few|.
CASSFNRDNEQFF
TGTGCTAGCAGCTTCAACAGGGACAATGAGCAGTTCTTC
>TRBV3-1/TRBV3-2|TRBJ2-7|.|.
CASSQVDDTRYEQYF
TGTGCCAGCAGCCAAGTAGATGACACCAGATACGAGCAGTACTTC
>TRBV5-6|TRBJ2-6|.|.
CASSSPGTGANVLTF
TGTGCCAGCAGCTCTCCAGGAACTGGGGCCAACGTCCTGACTTTC
>TRBV2|TRBJ1-5|many|.
CASTRGYSNQPQHF
TGTGCCAGCACGCGAGGATATAGCAATCAGCCCCAGCATTTT
>TRBV7-6|TRBJ1-5|.|.
CATNPPRGGRGHNQPQHF
TGTGCCACCAACCCCCCCCGCGGGGGCAGAGGGCATAATCAGCCCCAGCATTTT
>TRBV15|TRBJ1-5|.|.
CATSRVAGNQPQHF
TGTGCCACCAGCAGAGTGGCGGGCAATCAGCCCCAGCATTTT
>TRBV4-1|TRBJ2-1|.|TRBD1
CASSQVAGQVLNEQFF
TGCGCCAGCAGCCAAGTGGCAGGACAGGTATTAAATGAGCAGTTCTTC
>TRBV12-3/TRBV12-4|TRBJ2-4|few|TRBD1
CASSSNRGLQYF
TGTGCCAGCAGTTCAAACAGGGGGCTTCAGTACTTC
>TRBV6-6|TRBJ2-5|.|.
CASSYRDIVGETQYF
TGTGCCAGCAGTTACCGGGACATAGTTGGGGAGACCCAGTACTTC
>TRBV5-1|TRBJ2-5|.|TRBD2
CASSLELAGGPETQYF
TGCGCCAGCAGCTTGGAACTAGCGGGGGGGCCAGAGACCCAGTACTTC
>TRBV11-2|TRBJ1-1|.|.
CASSLGTHYTEAFF
TGTGCCAGCAGCTTAGGGACTCATTACACTGAAGCTTTCTTT
>TRBV10-3|TRBJ1-1|.|.
CAIRTGTPNTEAFF
TGTGCCATCAGAACCGGGACACCAAACACTGAAGCTTTCTTT
>TRBV29-1|TRBJ1-5|.|TRBD1
CSVLPTGPNQPQHF
TGCAGCGTTCTACCGACAGGGCCCAATCAGCCCCAGCATTTT
>TRBV5-6|TRBJ1-5|.|TRBD1
CASSLAGQYQPQHF
TGTGCCAGCAGCTTGGCGGGACAGTATCAGCCCCAGCATTTT
>TRBV5-6|TRBJ2-7|.|TRBD1
CASSLVGQGGSEQYF
TGTGCCAGCAGCTTGGTAGGACAGGGAGGTTCCGAGCAGTACTTC
>TRBV10-3|TRBJ1-2|few|.
CANLEQAALYGYTF
TGTGCCAACCTAGAACAGGCTGCTCTCTATGGCTACACCTTC
>TRBV27|TRBJ2-7|.|TRBD1
CASKTDRLAYEQYF
TGTGCCAGCAAAACGGACAGGTTAGCCTACGAGCAGTACTTC
>TRBV7-2|TRBJ2-7|.|TRBD1
CASSLGPGQGFEQYF
TGTGCCAGCAGCTTAGGCCCGGGACAGGGATTCGAGCAGTACTTC
>TRBV11-2|TRBJ1-3|.|TRBD1
CAMGTGSGNTIYF
TGTGCTATGGGGACAGGGTCTGGAAACACCATATATTTT
>TRBV5-1|TRBJ1-1|few|.
CASSLPGSKGTEAFF
TGCGCCAGCAGCTTACCGGGTTCGAAAGGCACTGAAGCTTTCTTT
>TRBV30|TRBJ1-6|.|TRBD1
CAWSPPGQNNSPLHF
TGTGCCTGGAGTCCACCGGGACAGAATAATTCACCCCTCCACTTT
>TRBV18|TRBJ1-5|.|.
CASSPDQAGINQPQHF
TGTGCCAGCTCACCAGACCAGGCAGGTATAAATCAGCCCCAGCATTTT
>TRBV5-1|TRBJ2-7|.|.
CASSPTQGVYEQYF
TGCGCCAGCAGCCCGACACAGGGCGTCTACGAGCAGTACTTC
>TRBV5-1|TRBJ2-3|.|TRBD2
CASSFESSGGRTDTQYF
TGCGCCAGCAGCTTCGAATCTAGCGGGGGGCGCACAGATACGCAGTATTTT
>TRBV3-1/TRBV3-2|TRBJ2-7|.|.
CASSQKSGVGEQYF
TGTGCCAGCAGCCAGAAATCGGGGGTCGGCGAGCAGTACTTC
>TRBV9|TRBJ2-1|.|TRBD1
CASSATGGVGGEQFF
TGTGCCAGCAGCGCCACAGGGGGCGTCGGAGGTGAGCAGTTCTTC
>TRBV7-2|TRBJ1-5|.|TRBD1
CASSSSPPDRGQPQHF
TGTGCCAGCAGCTCCTCCCCCCCGGACAGGGGTCAGCCCCAGCATTTT
>TRBV6-5|TRBJ1-2|.|TRBD1
CASRTGGAYGYTF
TGTGCCAGCAGAACAGGGGGCGCATATGGCTACACCTTC
>TRBV5-1|TRBJ2-3|once|TRBD2
CASSSGGTSTDTQYF
TGCGCCAGCAGCTCGGGGGGTACTAGCACAGATACGCAGTATTTT
>TRBV23-1|TRBJ1-1|.|.
CASSHKRTEAFF
TGCGCCAGCAGCCACAAGCGCACTGAAGCTTTCTTT
>TRBV15|TRBJ2-3|.|.
CATSRDDRVSTDTQYF
TGTGCCACCAGCAGAGATGACAGAGTGAGCACAGATACGCAGTATTTT
>TRBV10-3|TRBJ1-2|few|TRBD1
CAISETRQGVDYGYTF
TGTGCCATCAGTGAGACTCGACAGGGGGTGGACTATGGCTACACCTTC